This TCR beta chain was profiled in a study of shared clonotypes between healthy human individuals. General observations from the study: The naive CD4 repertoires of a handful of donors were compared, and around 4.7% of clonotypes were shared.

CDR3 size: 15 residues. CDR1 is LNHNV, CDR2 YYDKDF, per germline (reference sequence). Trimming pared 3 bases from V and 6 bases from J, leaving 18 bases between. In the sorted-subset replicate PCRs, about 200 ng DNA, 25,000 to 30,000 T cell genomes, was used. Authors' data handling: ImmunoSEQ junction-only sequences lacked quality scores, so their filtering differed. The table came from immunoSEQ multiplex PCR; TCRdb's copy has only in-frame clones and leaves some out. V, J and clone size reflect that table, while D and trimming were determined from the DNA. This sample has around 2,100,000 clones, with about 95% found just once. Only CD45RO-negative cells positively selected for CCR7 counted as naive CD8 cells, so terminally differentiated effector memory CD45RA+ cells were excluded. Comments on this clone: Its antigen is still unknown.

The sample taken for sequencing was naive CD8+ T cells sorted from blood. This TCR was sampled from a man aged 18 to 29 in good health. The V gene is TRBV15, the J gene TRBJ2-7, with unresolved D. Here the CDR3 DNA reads TGTGCCACCAGCAGCCCAGGTCTGGCACTGGGCGAGCAGTACTTC. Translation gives CATSSPGLALGEQYF.